This entry lists 18 T cell receptor beta chains sequenced from one sample in a study of shared clonotypes between healthy human individuals. Sequencing was performed with immunoSEQ multiplex PCR; in TCRdb, only in-frame clones are kept and a portion is missing. The repertoire holds roughly 1,000,000 clones, with around 78% as singletons. Sequencing used memory CD4+ T cells from PBMCs. Noted subset: CD45RA-negative fraction. The receptors derive from a man between 18 and 29 years old in good health. Some clones in this sample may be carry-over from other donors' samples.

The V call is TRBV7-9, the J call TRBJ1-2; 11 nucleotides line up with TRBD1. CDR1 and CDR2 (germline): SEHNR, FQNEAQ (reference sequence). This CDR3 contains 16 residues. The V gene end was trimmed by 0 bases and the J gene end by 5 bases; junction bases not matched to a gene: 5. The CDR3 spells CASSLADRGLFYGYTF. CDR3 coding DNA: TGTGCCAGCAGCTTAGCGGACAGGGGGCTATTTTATGGCTACACCTTC.

The chain recombines TRBV28 with TRBJ2-7, with a tentative D call TRBD2 (5 bases). The V gene's germline CDR1 is MDHEN and CDR2 SYDVKM. This CDR3 region has 14 residues. The V and J ends lost 3 bases and 5 bases respectively, with 14 bases between them. This CDR3 reads CASSFLRGGHEQYF. The DNA for the CDR3 is TGTGCCAGCAGTTTTCTTCGGGGTGGGCACGAGCAGTACTTC.

A word on this clone: Other DNA sequences from this sample encode an identical CDR3 as well. The J gene is TRBJ2-7, the V gene TRBV28; D not certain. The CDR3 consists of 12 residues. The V gene's germline CDR1 is MDHEN and CDR2 SYDVKM. V dropped 6 bases and J dropped 4 bases, with 10 bases sitting between them. The CDR3 region is CASRGNLYEQYF. The CDR3 region has the DNA TGTGCCAGCAGAGGTAACCTTTACGAGCAGTACTTC.

This rearrangement joins TRBV18 to TRBJ2-1; 10 bases are shared with TRBD2. J was trimmed by 6 bases and V by 6 bases; bases with no gene match: 8. This CDR3 is 15 amino acids long. The germline V gene encodes CDR1 KGHSH and CDR2 LQKENI. Here the CDR3 DNA reads TGTGCCAGCTCTCCTGGAGCGGGAGGGGGCAATGAGCAGTTCTTC. This encodes CASSPGAGGGNEQFF.

A word on this clone: Other DNA sequences within the sample encode an identical CDR3. The CDR3 loop is CASSSDSNQPQHF. The CDR3 DNA reads TGTGCCAGCAGTTCGGATAGCAATCAGCCCCAGCATTTT. The chain joins TRBV28 to TRBJ1-5; no clear D gene. Per the germline V gene, CDR1 is MDHEN and CDR2 is SYDVKM. The CDR3 length is 13 residues. Trimming stripped 4 bases from V and 0 bases from J, with 4 bases between.

The chain couples TRBV21-1 to TRBJ2-7. TRBV21-1 is an annotated pseudogene. The CDR3 consists of 17 residues. CDR3 sequence reads: CASSVLGGTLLTYEQYF. Written as DNA, the CDR3 is TGTGCCAGCAGCGTACTAGGGGGGACCCTATTAACCTACGAGCAGTACTTC.

The chain is built from TRBV5-8 and TRBJ1-1, with D unclear. CDR1 is SGHTS and CDR2 is YDEGEE in the germline V gene. The CDR3 is 15 amino acids. Trimming removed 1 base at V and 1 base at J, with 11 bases between. For the CDR3, the DNA is TGTGCCAGCAGCTTGCACAGTTCCCCGAACACTGAAGCTTTCTTT. This gives the protein CASSLHSSPNTEAFF.

The rearrangement joins TRBV5-5 to TRBJ1-3; D gene unclear. Deletions cut 0 bases from V and 4 bases from J, with 11 bases between. Germline assignment: CDR1 SGHKS and CDR2 YYEKEE (reference sequence). The length of the CDR3 is 15 residues. The chain's CDR3 is CASSLAAAVGNTIYF. Here the CDR3 DNA reads TGTGCCAGCAGCTTGGCCGCGGCGGTCGGAAACACCATATATTTT.

This clone was detected only a few times. The CDR3 sequence is CASSIQGSGQPQHF. As DNA, the CDR3 is TGTGCCAGTAGTATACAGGGATCGGGGCAGCCCCAGCATTTT. The V gene is TRBV19, the J gene TRBJ1-5; D is perhaps TRBD1 (5 bases). The CDR3 has 14 residues. V was pared by 2 bases and J by 7 bases, with 12 bases between. Germline assignment: CDR1 LNHDA and CDR2 SQIVND (reference sequence). The full variable domain, its missing parts supplied by reference TRBV19 and TRBJ1-5, is DGGITQSPKYLFRKEGQNVTLSCEQNLNHDAMYWYRQDPGQGLRLIYYSQIVNDFQKGDIAEGYSVSREKKESFPLTVTSAQKNPTAFYLCASSIQGSGQPQHFGDGTRLSIL.

As to this clone: The sample holds other DNA sequences that translate to the same CDR3. The V and J genes are TRBV9 and TRBJ2-2; D is ambiguous. Trimming pared 0 bases from V and 1 base from J, leaving 7 bases between. The CDR3 sequence is 15 residues long. Germline V CDR1 and CDR2: SGDLS, YYNGEE. The CDR3 region is CASSVAGLNTGELFF. CDR3 in DNA: TGTGCCAGCAGCGTAGCCGGCTTGAACACCGGGGAGCTGTTTTTT. The full variable domain, completed using reference TRBV9 and TRBJ2-2, is DSGVTQTPKHLITATGQRVTLRCSPRSGDLSVYWYQQSLDQGLQFLIQYYNGEERAKGNILERFSAQQFPDLHSELNLSSLELGDSALYFCASSVAGLNTGELFFGEGSRLTVL.

The rearrangement joins TRBV30 to TRBJ2-7, with 10 bases lining up with TRBD1. The ends lost 5 bases at V and 2 bases at J; junction bases unmatched: 9. Germline CDR1 reads GTSNPN; CDR2 reads SVGIG (reference sequence). This CDR3 spans 15 amino acids. CDR3 region: CAWGPRDRGPYEQYF. The CDR3 DNA reads as TGTGCCTGGGGCCCACGGGACAGGGGCCCCTACGAGCAGTACTTC. Variable domain in full (rest from reference TRBV30 and TRBJ2-7): SQTIHQWPATLVQPVGSPLSLECTVEGTSNPNLYWYRQAAGRGLQLLFYSVGIGQISSEVPQNLSASRPQDRQFILSSKKLLLSDSGFYLCAWGPRDRGPYEQYFGPGTRLTVT.

This clone was counted ten times or more. The V call is TRBV4-2, the J call TRBJ1-5, with no clear D. V dropped 0 bases and J dropped 0 bases, with 9 bases sitting between them. Germline V gene sequence: CDR1 LGHNA, CDR2 YNFKEQ. This CDR3 has 16 residues. The CDR3 region has the DNA TGTGCCAGCAGCCAAGAAGTAGCATATAGCAATCAGCCCCAGCATTTT. Residues: CASSQEVAYSNQPQHF.

The CDR3 nucleotides are TGTGCCAGCAGTGAACTGACATGGAACACTGAAGCTTTCTTT. This gives the protein CASSELTWNTEAFF. V gene TRBV2 combines with J gene TRBJ1-1, with D hard to call. There are 14 residues in the CDR3. Trimming removed 2 bases at V and 1 base at J, with 8 bases between. CDR1 is SNHLY, CDR2 FYNNEI, per germline.

The chain uses TRBV27 and TRBJ2-5, with D tentatively TRBD1 or TRBD2 (5 bases each). Germline loops: CDR1 MNHEY, CDR2 SMNVEV (reference sequence). The CDR3 covers 13 residues. Deletions cut 3 bases from V and 7 bases from J, with 12 bases between. Here the CDR3 reads CASSLRGLGTQYF. CDR3 sequence (DNA): TGTGCCAGCAGTTTGAGGGGTTTGGGGACCCAGTACTTC.

This clone was counted only a few times. This chain links TRBV5-1 with TRBJ2-5; D is tentatively TRBD1 or TRBD2 (5 bases each). The CDR3 extends over 13 amino acids. The germline V gene encodes CDR1 SGHRS and CDR2 YFSETQ. V shed 7 bases and J shed 5 bases, with 15 bases lying between them. This CDR3 is CASGERGSETQYF. In nucleotides, the CDR3 is TGCGCCAGCGGGGAGAGGGGTTCGGAGACCCAGTACTTC.

The CDR3 bases are TGTGCGAAGCGGGCGGGCACAGATACGCAGTATTTT. It is translated as CAKRAGTDTQYF. The genes are TRBV2 and TRBJ2-3; D possibly corresponds to TRBD2 (6 bases). The CDR3 contains 12 residues. Germline V lookup: CDR1 SNHLY, CDR2 FYNNEI. Full variable domain (rest looked up from reference TRBV2 and TRBJ2-3): EPEVTQTPSHQVTQMGQEVILRCVPISNHLYFYWYRQILGQKVEFLVSFYNNEISEKSEIFDDQFSVERPDGSNFTLKIRSTKLEDSAMYFCAKRAGTDTQYFGPGTRLTVL.

V gene TRBV27 combines with J gene TRBJ2-1; D gene uncertain. The germline gives CDR1 MNHEY, CDR2 SMNVEV (reference sequence). CDR3 size: 13 residues. Trimming pared 3 bases from V and 5 bases from J, leaving 8 bases between. CDR3 sequence (DNA): TGTGCCAGCAGTTTCCATAGAAACAATGAGCAGTTCTTC. Residues: CASSFHRNNEQFF.

To note about this clone: The sample has other DNA sequences that encode this CDR3 too. The V call is TRBV28, the J call TRBJ2-3; TRBD1 agrees at 7 bases. Germline CDR1 is MDHEN and CDR2 is SYDVKM. The CDR3 loop spans 15 amino acids. V was pared by 4 bases and J by 1 base, with 5 bases of the junction left unmatched. CDR3 sequence: CASSSQGQGTDTQYF. The CDR3 bases are TGTGCCAGCAGTTCCCAAGGACAGGGCACAGATACGCAGTATTTT.